This TCR beta chain is from a study of blood T cell repertoires in COVID-19. Study overall: Sites across the United States, Italy and Spain contributed samples from acute and convalescent COVID-19. In each case, the material was cDNA or gDNA derived from T cells, B-cell-depleted T cells, or PBMCs.

V lost 5 bases to trimming and J lost 10 bases, with 17 bases between them. CDR3 length equals 13 residues. CDR1 is SEHNR and CDR2 is FQNEAQ in the germline V gene (reference sequence). Methods used by the authors: Amplification with reference gene primers provided the estimates of nucleated cell counts. Generated by immunoSEQ multiplex PCR, the TCRdb table keeps only in-frame clones and is missing some. The V and J calls and clone size are taken from that table; D and trimming were inferred from the DNA. The sample has approximately 150,000 clones, 84% seen once. The TCR was taken from a woman aged 50 to 65 in a cohort sampled during active or convalescent COVID-19. The sample taken for sequencing was peripheral blood. The J gene is TRBJ1-2, the V gene TRBV7-9; TRBD1 might be the D (5 bases). DNA of the CDR3: TGTGCCAGCAGCCCACTGGGGGGTAACGTCTACACCTTC. This sequence encodes CASSPLGGNVYTF. Full variable domain (missing parts from reference TRBV7-9 and TRBJ1-2): DTGVSQNPRHKITKRGQNVTFRCDPISEHNRLYWYRQTLGQGPEFLTYFQNEAQLEKSRLLSDRFSAERPKGSFSTLEIQRTEQGDSAMYLCASSPLGGNVYTFGSGTRLTVV.